The 24 T cell receptor beta chains presented below share a single source sample, sequenced in a study of T cell responses to AZD1222 COVID-19 vaccine. Sequencing used immunoSEQ multiplex PCR; TCRdb keeps in-frame clones, though not all of them. This sample has 65,000 to 85,000 clones, with approximately 83% found just once. The sample was peripheral blood, taken 28 days after the second AZD1222 dose. These receptors all come from an adult who received the AZD1222 COVID-19 vaccine.

The gene calls are TRBV7-2 and TRBJ2-2, with 10 bases that match TRBD1. Germline CDR1 and CDR2: SGHTA and FQGNSA. This CDR3 region has 15 residues. The V gene end was trimmed by 0 bases and the J gene end by 6 bases; junction bases not matched to a gene: 1. The CDR3 region has the DNA TGTGCCAGCAGCTTAGCGGGGACAGGGGCCGGGGAGCTGTTTTTT. Protein sequence: CASSLAGTGAGELFF. Complete variable domain (other parts from reference TRBV7-2 and TRBJ2-2): GAGVSQSPSNKVTEKGKDVELRCDPISGHTALYWYRQSLGQGLEFLIYFQGNSAPDKSGLPSDRFSAERTGGSVSTLTIQRTQQEDSAVYLCASSLAGTGAGELFFGEGSRLTVL.

The V gene is TRBV4-1, the J gene TRBJ1-1, with no clear D. V was pared by 1 base and J by 10 bases, with 10 bases between. The V gene's germline CDR1 is MGHRA and CDR2 YSYEKL. This CDR3 contains 12 residues. This CDR3 is CASSQVGNRAFF. In DNA, the CDR3 is TGCGCCAGCAGCCAAGTAGGGAATAGAGCTTTCTTT.

The chain carries TRBV13 and TRBJ1-3, with 9 bases aligning to TRBD1. From germline, CDR1 is PRHDT and CDR2 FYEKMQ (reference sequence). The ends lost 3 bases at V and 5 bases at J; junction bases unmatched: 8. This CDR3 is built from 16 residues. CDR3 loop: CASSFNEGQGRNTIYF. CDR3 DNA: TGTGCCAGCAGCTTTAATGAGGGACAGGGAAGAAACACCATATATTTT.

The count of this clone is one. The chain employs TRBV7-6 and TRBJ1-4; no definite D call. The V end was cut by 2 bases, the J end by 8 bases, with 18 bases between. The CDR3 extends over 16 amino acids. The germline CDR1 and CDR2 sequences are SGHVS and FNYEAQ. In DNA form, the CDR3 reads TGTGCCAGCAGCTTACACGTTTTGCGGAGTGACGAAAAACTGTTTTTT. Translated, it gives CASSLHVLRSDEKLFF.

The chain has TRBV7-8 and TRBJ2-1, with D uncertain. CDR3 size: 16 residues. V was trimmed by 4 bases and J by 1 base, leaving 14 bases between them. Germline-derived CDR1 and CDR2 are SGHVS and FQNEAQ. The chain's CDR3 is CASSSSEFSSYNEQFF. CDR3 bases: TGTGCCAGCAGCTCGAGTGAGTTCAGTTCCTACAATGAGCAGTTCTTC.

This clone was seen a few times. The gene calls are TRBV20-1 and TRBJ1-2, with D tentatively TRBD1 (5 bases). The V gene lost 3 bases and the J gene lost 4 bases, with 15 bases spanning the gap. The CDR3 contains 14 residues. Germline V lookup: CDR1 DFQATT, CDR2 SNEGSKA (reference sequence). Here the CDR3 reads CSASGGAGGYGYTF. The CDR3 DNA is TGCAGTGCTAGTGGCGGGGCCGGGGGCTATGGCTACACCTTC.

The V call is TRBV6-5, the J call TRBJ1-3; 9 nucleotides line up with TRBD1. Germline lookup yields CDR1 MNHEY and CDR2 SVGAGI. J was trimmed by 0 bases and V by 6 bases; bases with no gene match: 3. This CDR3 spans 15 amino acids. CDR3 coding DNA: TGTGCCAGCAGCCGGGACAGGGACTCTGGAAACACCATATATTTT. It codes for CASSRDRDSGNTIYF.

This clone was seen once. This chain connects TRBV7-8 to TRBJ1-5; D perhaps matches TRBD1 (6 bases). V lost 5 bases and J lost 4, with 15 bases in between. This CDR3 has 15 amino acids. CDR1 SGHVS and CDR2 FQNEAQ come from the germline V gene. The CDR3 loop reads CASSLDRTDNQPQHF. Here the CDR3 DNA reads TGTGCCAGCAGCCTAGATCGGACAGATAATCAGCCCCAGCATTTT.

The chain recombines TRBV3-1 (or the pseudogene TRBV3-2) with TRBJ1-6, with unresolved D. Trimming took 1 base from V and 11 from J, leaving 3 bases between them. CDR1 is LGHDT and CDR2 is YNNKEL in the germline V gene (reference sequence). The CDR3 has 11 amino acids. The CDR3 bases are TGTGCCAGCAGCCAAGGGACACCCCTCCACTTT. Translated, it gives CASSQGTPLHF.

This clone was counted a few times. The chain uses TRBV24-1 and TRBJ2-7; no definite D call. Germline V lookup: CDR1 KGHDR, CDR2 SFDVKD. CDR3 length equals 11 residues. V was pared by 12 bases and J by 6 bases, with 14 bases between. The CDR3 bases are TGTGCCTCTCGATCGGGTTCCGAGCAGTACTTC. It translates to CASRSGSEQYF.

The J gene is TRBJ2-7, the V gene TRBV2, with 9 bases matching TRBD2. CDR1 and CDR2 from the germline V gene are SNHLY and FYNNEI. The CDR3 is made up of 15 amino acids. V was clipped by 9 bases and J by 6 bases; unmatched bases: 15. In nucleotides, the CDR3 is TGTGCCAGTCAAAAGAGAGCGGGGGGTGTCCGCGAGCAGTACTTC. It translates to CASQKRAGGVREQYF.

The chain joins TRBV4-1 to TRBJ1-1; 8 bases fit TRBD1. The junction had 6 bases not matched to a gene; V was cut back by 0 bases and J by 3 bases. The V gene's germline CDR1 is MGHRA and CDR2 YSYEKL. This CDR3 is 16 amino acids long. The CDR3 coding sequence is TGCGCCAGCAGCCAAGAGGTGACAGGGGTGCACACTGAAGCTTTCTTT. Translating it yields CASSQEVTGVHTEAFF.

The chain joins TRBV6-4 to TRBJ1-2; 7 bases are shared with TRBD1. The trim removed 11 bases at V and 8 bases at J, leaving 14 bases unmatched. From germline, CDR1 is MRHNA and CDR2 SNTAGT. This CDR3 is 13 amino acids long. CDR3 sequence reads: CAASVGQPWGYTF. In DNA, the CDR3 is TGTGCCGCCAGTGTGGGACAGCCGTGGGGCTACACCTTC.

This chain connects TRBV9 to TRBJ2-3, with TRBD2 matching 12 bases. The V and J ends lost 0 bases and 8 bases, in that order; junction bases with no gene match: 7. The CDR3 has 16 residues. Per germline, CDR1 SGDLS and CDR2 YYNGEE. The CDR3 DNA reads TGTGCCAGCAGCGTAGCACTAGCGGGGGGTCCCGGTACGCAGTATTTT. It specifies CASSVALAGGPGTQYF. The full variable domain, rest sourced from reference TRBV9 and TRBJ2-3, is DSGVTQTPKHLITATGQRVTLRCSPRSGDLSVYWYQQSLDQGLQFLIQYYNGEERAKGNILERFSAQQFPDLHSELNLSSLELGDSALYFCASSVALAGGPGTQYFGPGTRLTVL.

This chain links TRBV5-4 with TRBJ2-6, with a tentative D call TRBD2 (7 bases). The CDR3 totals 17 residues. Trimming took 0 bases from V and 0 from J, leaving 10 bases between them. Per the germline V gene, CDR1 is SGHNT and CDR2 is YYREEE (reference sequence). The CDR3 coding sequence is TGTGCCAGCAGCTTGGCTCGGGGGGCCTCTGGGGCCAACGTCCTGACTTTC. Its protein product is CASSLARGASGANVLTF.

The chain recombines TRBV24-1 with TRBJ1-1; D gene ambiguous. The germline V and J ends were trimmed by 7 bases and 3 bases, with 11 bases remaining between them. In germline, CDR1 is KGHDR, CDR2 SFDVKD. This CDR3 is 13 amino acids long. As DNA, the CDR3 is TGTGCCACCAGGGAGGGCAGATACACTGAAGCTTTCTTT. It encodes CATREGRYTEAFF.

The J gene is TRBJ1-3, the V gene TRBV29-1; unclear D gene. This CDR3 is 16 amino acids long. V shed 3 bases and J shed 0 bases, with 15 bases lying between them. Per germline, CDR1 SQVTM and CDR2 ANQGSEA. The CDR3 DNA reads TGCAGCGTTGATCTGGGCCGGGCTCTCTCTGGAAACACCATATATTTT. This sequence encodes CSVDLGRALSGNTIYF.

The rearrangement links TRBV4-1 to TRBJ2-3; no definite D call. V dropped 2 bases and J dropped 6 bases, with 12 bases sitting between them. CDR3 size: 14 residues. The germline gives CDR1 MGHRA, CDR2 YSYEKL. This chain's CDR3 is CASSQQLLWDTQYF. CDR3 sequence (DNA): TGCGCCAGCAGCCAACAACTCTTGTGGGATACGCAGTATTTT.

The V gene is TRBV18, the J gene TRBJ2-4; D is ambiguous. The CDR3 is made up of 13 amino acids. Trimming took 6 bases from V and 2 from J, leaving 8 bases between them. Per the germline V gene, CDR1 is KGHSH and CDR2 is LQKENI. CDR3 sequence (DNA): TGTGCCAGCTCTCCTGGTTCCAAAAACATTCAGTACTTC. Protein: CASSPGSKNIQYF.

The rearrangement uses TRBV3-1 (or the pseudogene TRBV3-2) and TRBJ1-5; no reliable D call. Germline values: CDR1 LGHDT, CDR2 YNNKEL (reference sequence). V lost 3 bases and J 2 bases, leaving 5 bases between the germline ends. The CDR3 has 13 residues. Here the CDR3 reads CASSQDRNQPQHF. In DNA, the CDR3 is TGTGCCAGCAGCCAGGACCGCAATCAGCCCCAGCATTTT.

The chain carries TRBV2 and TRBJ1-2; weak D call: TRBD1 (5 bases). Germline CDR1 reads SNHLY; CDR2 reads FYNNEI. Trimming took 5 bases from V and 4 from J, leaving 17 bases between them. The CDR3 totals 15 residues. The CDR3 DNA reads as TGTGCCAGCAGTCGCCCAGGGTTCGGTTCCTATGGCTACACCTTC. Protein: CASSRPGFGSYGYTF.

V and J are TRBV2 and TRBJ1-1; no definite D call. V lost 5 bases and J lost 1, with 8 bases in between. Germline V gene data show CDR1 as SNHLY and CDR2 as FYNNEI. The CDR3 loop spans 13 amino acids. CDR3 bases: TGTGCCAGCAGTCCTGACCCGAACACTGAAGCTTTCTTT. Its translation: CASSPDPNTEAFF.

As regards this clone: An end of the junction differs from the germline gene, which may be a read error. The V call is TRBV7-6, the J call TRBJ2-1; 7 bases match TRBD2. CDR1 and CDR2 (germline): SGHVS, FNYEAQ. This CDR3 is built from 15 residues. Here the CDR3 DNA reads TGTGCCAGCAGCCTAGCGGATAGCTCCTACAATGAGCAGTTCTTC. Protein: CASSLADSSYNEQFF.

The V and J genes are TRBV15 and TRBJ1-1, with D perhaps matching TRBD1 (6 bases). V lost 0 bases and J 6 bases, leaving 14 bases between the germline ends. CDR3 size: 15 residues. Germline CDR1 reads LNHNV; CDR2 reads YYDKDF (reference sequence). The CDR3, as DNA: TGTGCCACCAGCAGAGATCTCGGGGGGCTATCTGAAGCTTTCTTT. Its protein product is CATSRDLGGLSEAFF.